This T cell receptor (beta chain) is drawn from a study of blood T cells in healthy people across ages. Study-level results: Lack of knowledge of donor CMV status possibly confounded expanded clonotype changes. The study found more naive CD4+ cells and higher diversity in long-lived than aged donors.

A J-beta primer mix and a sample-barcoded 5' primer were used in a second PCR of about 7 to 11 cycles. Carrying 12 random nucleotides, a template-switch adaptor labeled each individual cDNA molecule. TCRdb reprocessed the 5' RACE reads with MiXCR, giving one entry per CDR3 protein. The repertoire consists of 650,000 to 800,000 distinct CDR3 sequences, with around 42% occurring once and the leading ten covering roughly 19%. Germline V gene data show CDR1 as SGHRS and CDR2 as YFSETQ. This CDR3 has 14 amino acids. Deletions cut 4 bases from V and 5 bases from J, with 16 bases between. A note on this clonotype: Its specificity is unknown. Since a much larger clone is just one base distant, this may be a read error.

Russia was home to the donors, healthy Caucasian individuals aged about 6 to 90. The receptor was isolated from a man in his sixties in good health. Sequenced: blood. This chain connects TRBV5-1 to TRBJ2-7, with a tentative D call TRBD1 (5 bases). The CDR3 here is CASSVFPGPDEQYF. CDR3 sequence (DNA): TGCGCCAGCAGCGTGTTTCCAGGGCCCGACGAGCAGTACTTC.